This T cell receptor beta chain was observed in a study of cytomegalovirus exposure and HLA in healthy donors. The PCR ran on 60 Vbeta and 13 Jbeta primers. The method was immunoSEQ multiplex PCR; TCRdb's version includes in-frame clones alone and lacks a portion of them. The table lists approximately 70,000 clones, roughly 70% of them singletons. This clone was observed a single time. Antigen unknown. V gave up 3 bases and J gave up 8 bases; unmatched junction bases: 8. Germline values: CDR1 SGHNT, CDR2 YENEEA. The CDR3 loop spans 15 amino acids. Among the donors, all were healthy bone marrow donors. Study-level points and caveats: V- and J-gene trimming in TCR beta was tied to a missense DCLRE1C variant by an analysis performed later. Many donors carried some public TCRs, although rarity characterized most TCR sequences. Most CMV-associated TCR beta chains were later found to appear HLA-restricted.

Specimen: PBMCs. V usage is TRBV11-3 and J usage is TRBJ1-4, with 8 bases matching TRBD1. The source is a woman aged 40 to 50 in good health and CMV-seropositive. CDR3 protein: CASSFGQGADEKLFF. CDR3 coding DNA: TGTGCCAGCAGCTTCGGACAGGGCGCAGACGAAAAACTGTTTTTT. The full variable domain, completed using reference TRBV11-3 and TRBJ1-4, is EAGVVQSPRYKIIEKKQPVAFWCNPISGHNTLYWYLQNLGQGPELLIRYENEEAVDDSQLPKDRFSAERLKGVDSTLKIQPAELGDSAVYLCASSFGQGADEKLFFGSGTQLSVL.